This T cell receptor (beta chain) was found in a study of blood T cell repertoires in COVID-19. Study-wide background: Acute and convalescent COVID-19 specimens originated in the United States, Italy and Spain.

The CDR3 length is 16 residues. Germline values: CDR1 SGHVS, CDR2 FNYEAQ. The V gene lost 0 bases and the J gene lost 5 bases, with 15 bases spanning the gap. TCRdb's table, derived via immunoSEQ multiplex PCR, lists solely in-frame clones and lacks some. This table holds over 40,000 clones, 85% to 95% found once. V gene TRBV7-6 combines with J gene TRBJ2-3; D is possibly TRBD2 (6 bases). The sample consisted of peripheral blood. The clonotype originates from an elderly woman with acute or convalescent COVID-19. CDR3: CASSLAEAPGEDTQYF. DNA of the CDR3: TGTGCCAGCAGCTTAGCGGAGGCCCCGGGAGAAGATACGCAGTATTTT.